The rows below give T cell receptor beta chains drawn from one sample of a study of shared clonotypes between healthy human individuals. Sequenced by immunoSEQ multiplex PCR; TCRdb stores in-frame clones only, minus some. The sample yields about 550,000 clones, 95% seen once. The sample taken for sequencing was naive CD8+ T cells sorted from blood. The source of these receptors is a woman under 40 in good health. Both conserved end residues are part of each CDR3. The D gene is left open where the match is weak. Size values are once, few and many counts, or a class for expanded clones, and some rows have none.

>TRBD2|TRBV2|TRBJ2-5|NA
TGTGCCAGCAGTGAAACGACTAGCGGGGGTAAAGAGACCCAGTACTTC
CASSETTSGGKETQYF
>NA|TRBV6-5|TRBJ2-5|NA
TGTGCCAGCAGCCGAGGAGAGACCCAGTACTTC
CASSRGETQYF
>NA|TRBV5-6|TRBJ2-1|NA
TGTGCCAGCAGCTTCGGCGGGGTCTACAATGAGCAGTTCTTC
CASSFGGVYNEQFF
>TRBD1|TRBV7-2|TRBJ2-7|NA
TGTGCCAGCAGCTTAGGGGGGGGACAGGGGAGTGGTGAGCAGTACTTC
CASSLGGGQGSGEQYF
>NA|TRBV28|TRBJ2-7|once
TGTGCCAGCAACGTTGGGGGACGAGGCTACGAGCAGTACTTC
CASNVGGRGYEQYF
>NA|TRBV6-6|TRBJ2-1|NA
TGTGCCAGCAATTCTCTAGGACGATACAATGAGCAGTTCTTC
CASNSLGRYNEQFF
>NA|TRBV27|TRBJ2-7|NA
TGTGCCAGCAGTCCGGTCGGGGTCTCCTACGAGCAGTACTTC
CASSPVGVSYEQYF
>NA|TRBV7-8|TRBJ2-7|NA
TGTGCCAGCAGCTCAGCAGGCTCCTACGAGCAGTACTTC
CASSSAGSYEQYF
>NA|TRBV11-2|TRBJ1-1|NA
TGTGCCAGCAGCTTAAACCCCCGTTCACGCCTTCCTGAAGCTTTCTTT
CASSLNPRSRLPEAFF
>NA|TRBV27|TRBJ2-6|NA
TGTGCCAGCAGTTTATCTACTGGGGCCAACGTCCTGACTTTC
CASSLSTGANVLTF
>TRBD1|TRBV19|TRBJ2-1|NA
TGTGCCAGTAGTCCGGGACAGGGGATCAATGAGCAGTTCTTC
CASSPGQGINEQFF
>TRBD1|TRBV5-1|TRBJ2-5|NA
TGCGCCAGCAGCTGGATGGGACAGGGGGCCGAGACCCAGTACTTC
CASSWMGQGAETQYF
>NA|TRBV28|TRBJ2-1|NA
TGTGCCAGCAGTTTATACCCCCACAATGAGCAGTTCTTC
CASSLYPHNEQFF
>NA|TRBV15|TRBJ2-2|NA
TGTGCCACCAGCAGAGATCGGTACACCGGGGAGCTGTTTTTT
CATSRDRYTGELFF
>TRBD1|TRBV30|TRBJ1-6|NA
TGTGCCTGGAGTGGGGGACAGGGGGCTTCACCCCTCCACTTT
CAWSGGQGASPLHF
>TRBD1|TRBV9|TRBJ1-1|once
TGTGCCAGCAGTCAGGGGGGGAACACTGAAGCTTTCTTT
CASSQGGNTEAFF
>NA|TRBV10-1|TRBJ2-7|NA
TGCGCCAGCAGTGAGTCGAGAACCCAGGTCTACGAGCAGTACTTC
CASSESRTQVYEQYF
>NA|TRBV5-4|TRBJ1-6|once
TGTGCGGTTGGGAAGGGGAATTCACCCCTCCACTTT
CAVGKGNSPLHF
>NA|TRBV7-2|TRBJ1-1|once
TGTGCCAGCAGCCACGCGGTAGGGGAGGACACTGAAGCTTTCTTT
CASSHAVGEDTEAFF
>TRBD2|TRBV4-1|TRBJ2-1|NA
TGCGCCAGCAGCCAAGCTTTAATAGCGGGAGGACTTGAGCAGTTCTTC
CASSQALIAGGLEQFF
>NA|TRBV27|TRBJ2-3|NA
TGTGCCAGCACCGAGTGGGGAAGCAGCACAGATACGCAGTATTTT
CASTEWGSSTDTQYF
>TRBD2|TRBV5-6|TRBJ2-3|once
TGTGCCAGCAGTTTAGCGGGAGCCCCGACAGATACGCAGTATTTT
CASSLAGAPTDTQYF
>NA|TRBV6-1|TRBJ1-1|NA
TGTGCCAGCAGGGAACAGCCTTGGGCGAACACTGAAGCTTTCTTT
CASREQPWANTEAFF
>NA|TRBV27|TRBJ2-7|once
TGTGCCAGCAGTTTACTCGCAGGACGGTACGAGCAGTACTTC
CASSLLAGRYEQYF
>TRBD2|TRBV27|TRBJ2-7|NA
TGTGCCAGCAGTGTTAGCGGGAAACCCTACGAGCAGTACTTC
CASSVSGKPYEQYF
>NA|TRBV10-2|TRBJ2-7|NA
TGCGCCAGCAGCCCAATCTCCTACGAGCAGTACTTC
CASSPISYEQYF